The rows below give T cell receptor beta chains drawn from one sample of a study of T cell changes during pregnancy in multiple sclerosis. Produced via immunoSEQ multiplex PCR; TCRdb's table is partial and in-frame only. Here the sample spans some 48,000 clones, nearly 95% being singletons. The sample in question was CD4+ T cells from peripheral blood mononuclear cells, obtained after pregnancy. Receptor source: a female donor in good health, enrolled as a control in a pregnancy study. Each CDR3 is given with its conserved first and last residue. D genes are given only for firm matches. Only some rows state a clone size, as once, few, many or a class for expanded clones.

d_gene: TRBD1
j_gene: TRBJ1-2
abundance: few
v_gene: TRBV5-4
CDR3nt: TGTGCCAGCAGCTTGGGGGACAGGGGGCACGGCTACACCTTC
CDR3aa: CASSLGDRGHGYTF

d_gene: TRBD1
j_gene: TRBJ1-4
abundance: .
v_gene: TRBV30
CDR3nt: TGTGCCTGGAGCCCGGGACAGGTCTCAACTAATGAAAAACTGTTTTTT
CDR3aa: CAWSPGQVSTNEKLFF

d_gene: TRBD1
j_gene: TRBJ1-1
abundance: .
v_gene: TRBV5-1
CDR3nt: TGCGCCAGCAGCCCGGGCCCGGGACAGGAACGTACGGAAGCTTTCTTT
CDR3aa: CASSPGPGQERTEAFF

d_gene: TRBD2
j_gene: TRBJ2-1
abundance: .
v_gene: TRBV9
CDR3nt: TGTGCCAGCAGCGTAGGGAGTAGCGGGGCCAACAATGAGCAGTTCTTC
CDR3aa: CASSVGSSGANNEQFF

d_gene: TRBD1
j_gene: TRBJ1-5
abundance: .
v_gene: TRBV2
CDR3nt: TGTGCCAGCAGAGGACAGGGCGACCCGCAGCCCCAGCATTTT
CDR3aa: CASRGQGDPQPQHF

d_gene: .
j_gene: TRBJ1-5
abundance: few
v_gene: TRBV10-3
CDR3nt: TGTGCCATCAGCGCCGGGATCCCCAATCAGCCCCAGCATTTT
CDR3aa: CAISAGIPNQPQHF

d_gene: TRBD2
j_gene: TRBJ2-1
abundance: .
v_gene: TRBV29-1
CDR3nt: TGCAGCGTTGGGGGGGCCCTGACTAGCGGGAGGCAATACAATGAGCAGTTCTTC
CDR3aa: CSVGGALTSGRQYNEQFF

d_gene: TRBD1
j_gene: TRBJ1-2
abundance: .
v_gene: TRBV9
CDR3nt: TGTGCCAGCAGCGGCCCAGGGGGAGGAAACTATGGCTACACCTTC
CDR3aa: CASSGPGGGNYGYTF

d_gene: TRBD1
j_gene: TRBJ1-2
abundance: .
v_gene: TRBV2
CDR3nt: TGTGCCAGCAGAGGGACAGGGAACTATGGCTACACCTTC
CDR3aa: CASRGTGNYGYTF

d_gene: TRBD2
j_gene: TRBJ2-7
abundance: .
v_gene: TRBV5-4
CDR3nt: TGTGCCAGCAGCTTTCTTAGCGGGAGTTTCGACGAGCAGTACTTC
CDR3aa: CASSFLSGSFDEQYF

d_gene: TRBD2
j_gene: TRBJ2-5
abundance: .
v_gene: TRBV10-3
CDR3nt: TGTGCCATCAGTGACCTCGCGTCGGCTAGCGGGGTGGAGACCCAGTACTTC
CDR3aa: CAISDLASASGVETQYF

d_gene: TRBD1
j_gene: TRBJ1-2
abundance: .
v_gene: TRBV28
CDR3nt: TGTGCCAGCGCCGGACAGGTTGGAGGCTACACCTTC
CDR3aa: CASAGQVGGYTF

d_gene: TRBD2
j_gene: TRBJ2-7
abundance: .
v_gene: TRBV6-5
CDR3nt: TGTGCCAGCAGTTACACCTCCGGGACTAGGTTCGAGCAGTACTTC
CDR3aa: CASSYTSGTRFEQYF

d_gene: .
j_gene: TRBJ2-3
abundance: once
v_gene: TRBV6-1
CDR3nt: TGTGCCAGCAGTGGACAGCTAGGCACAGATACGCAGTATTTT
CDR3aa: CASSGQLGTDTQYF

d_gene: TRBD1
j_gene: TRBJ1-2
abundance: .
v_gene: TRBV28
CDR3nt: TGTGCCAGCAGTTTAGGACAGGGATATGGCTACACCTTC
CDR3aa: CASSLGQGYGYTF

d_gene: .
j_gene: TRBJ2-7
abundance: .
v_gene: TRBV5-5
CDR3nt: TGTGCCAGCAGCGTACAGGGTTCCTACGAGCAGTACTTC
CDR3aa: CASSVQGSYEQYF

d_gene: .
j_gene: TRBJ2-4
abundance: .
v_gene: TRBV9
CDR3nt: TGTGCCAGCAGCTCGGGAGTCTTGGGCATTCAGTACTTC
CDR3aa: CASSSGVLGIQYF

d_gene: .
j_gene: TRBJ1-4
abundance: once
v_gene: TRBV19
CDR3nt: TGTGCCAGTAACCAGGGTGTGGCAACTAATGAAAAACTGTTTTTT
CDR3aa: CASNQGVATNEKLFF

d_gene: TRBD2
j_gene: TRBJ2-2
abundance: .
v_gene: TRBV9
CDR3nt: TGTGCCAGCAGCCCTAGCGGGAGGGCCGGGGAGCTGTTTTTT
CDR3aa: CASSPSGRAGELFF

d_gene: .
j_gene: TRBJ2-7
abundance: .
v_gene: TRBV6-5
CDR3nt: TGTGCCAGCAGTACCGATTGGGCTAGCCGGTACGAGCAGTACTTC
CDR3aa: CASSTDWASRYEQYF

d_gene: TRBD2
j_gene: TRBJ2-7
abundance: .
v_gene: TRBV7-7
CDR3nt: TGTGCTAGCAGCTCAGGACTAGCGGGAGTGTCTGAGCAGTACTTC
CDR3aa: CASSSGLAGVSEQYF

d_gene: .
j_gene: TRBJ2-5
abundance: few
v_gene: TRBV30
CDR3nt: TGTGCCTGGAGTCCCTTAGAGACCCAGTACTTC
CDR3aa: CAWSPLETQYF

d_gene: TRBD1
j_gene: TRBJ1-1
abundance: few
v_gene: TRBV7-8
CDR3nt: TGTGCCAGCAGCCCGAGGACAGGGAGCACTGAAGCTTTCTTT
CDR3aa: CASSPRTGSTEAFF

d_gene: .
j_gene: TRBJ1-3
abundance: .
v_gene: TRBV30
CDR3nt: TGTGCCTGGAGTGTACGACGGAGCTCTGGAAACACCATATATTTT
CDR3aa: CAWSVRRSSGNTIYF

d_gene: TRBD2
j_gene: TRBJ2-7
abundance: .
v_gene: TRBV7-3
CDR3nt: TGTGCCAGCAGCCTAGGACTAGCGGGGATCCACGAGCAGTACTTC
CDR3aa: CASSLGLAGIHEQYF

d_gene: .
j_gene: TRBJ2-7
abundance: once
v_gene: TRBV2
CDR3nt: TGTGCCACCTCGGACTGGGCCTACGAGCAGTACTTC
CDR3aa: CATSDWAYEQYF

d_gene: TRBD2
j_gene: TRBJ2-1
abundance: .
v_gene: TRBV2
CDR3nt: TGTGCCAGCACTATTAGCGGGGGGCCCTTCACCTACAATGAGCAGTTCTTC
CDR3aa: CASTISGGPFTYNEQFF

d_gene: .
j_gene: TRBJ1-3
abundance: .
v_gene: TRBV30
CDR3nt: TGTGCCTGGGCGGATCTCTCTGGAAACACCATATATTTT
CDR3aa: CAWADLSGNTIYF

d_gene: .
j_gene: TRBJ2-5
abundance: .
v_gene: TRBV1
CDR3nt: TGCACCAGCAGCCAAGAAAGTGGAGGTCGGATTCAAGAGACCCAGTACTTC
CDR3aa: CTSSQESGGRIQETQYF

d_gene: .
j_gene: TRBJ1-4
abundance: once
v_gene: TRBV19
CDR3nt: TGTGCCAGTAGGGAGTATGGTGAAAAACTGTTTTTT
CDR3aa: CASREYGEKLFF

d_gene: .
j_gene: TRBJ2-3
abundance: .
v_gene: TRBV29-1
CDR3nt: TGCAGCGTTGGATCGACTTCGAGTACAGATACGCAGTATTTT
CDR3aa: CSVGSTSSTDTQYF

d_gene: .
j_gene: TRBJ1-3
abundance: .
v_gene: TRBV7-2
CDR3nt: TGTGCCAGCAGCCCCGGGTTATCTGGAAACACCATATATTTT
CDR3aa: CASSPGLSGNTIYF

d_gene: TRBD1
j_gene: TRBJ1-5
abundance: .
v_gene: TRBV30
CDR3nt: TGTGCCTGGGGACAGGGGCGGCAGCCCCAGCATTTT
CDR3aa: CAWGQGRQPQHF

d_gene: .
j_gene: TRBJ1-2
abundance: .
v_gene: TRBV28
CDR3nt: TGTGCCAGCAGTCGTGATCAGGGGAGCTATGGCTACACCTTC
CDR3aa: CASSRDQGSYGYTF

d_gene: .
j_gene: TRBJ1-6
abundance: once
v_gene: TRBV2
CDR3nt: TGTGCCAGCAGGAGGCGGGCCAGCTCCTATAATTCACCCCTCCACTTT
CDR3aa: CASRRRASSYNSPLHF

d_gene: TRBD1
j_gene: TRBJ1-3
abundance: once
v_gene: TRBV5-1
CDR3nt: TGCGCCAGCAGCTCAGGACAGGGGAACACCATATATTTT
CDR3aa: CASSSGQGNTIYF

d_gene: TRBD1
j_gene: TRBJ1-5
abundance: .
v_gene: TRBV11-2
CDR3nt: TGTGCCAGCAGCAGGGACAGTCCTGGCAATCAGCCCCAGCATTTT
CDR3aa: CASSRDSPGNQPQHF

d_gene: .
j_gene: TRBJ2-7
abundance: .
v_gene: TRBV7-6
CDR3nt: TGTGCCAGCAGCCCCGATGTTGGCCCCTACGAGCAGTACTTC
CDR3aa: CASSPDVGPYEQYF

d_gene: .
j_gene: TRBJ2-1
abundance: .
v_gene: TRBV6-5
CDR3nt: TGTGCCAGCAGTTACCCCGGGTCCTACAATGAGCAGTTCTTC
CDR3aa: CASSYPGSYNEQFF

d_gene: .
j_gene: TRBJ1-6
abundance: .
v_gene: TRBV5-1
CDR3nt: TGCGCCAGCAGCTTGGATTGGGGAGGACGTGGTTCACCCCTCCACTTT
CDR3aa: CASSLDWGGRGSPLHF

d_gene: TRBD1
j_gene: TRBJ2-3
abundance: .
v_gene: TRBV6-1
CDR3nt: TGTGCCAGCAGTGAAGGGACAGGGTTGAAGGCGCAGTATTTT
CDR3aa: CASSEGTGLKAQYF